The 20 T cell receptor beta chains in this list originate from one sample, sequenced in a study of blood T cell repertoires in COVID-19. Sequenced by immunoSEQ multiplex PCR; TCRdb stores in-frame clones only, minus some. This sample yields around 310,000 clones, of which 89% are seen a single time; about 9.5% belongs to the top ten. Input material: PBMCs or T cells enriched from blood (not recorded which). The receptors here all came from a woman aged 40 to 50 who had recovered from COVID-19.

The chain couples TRBV11-3 to TRBJ2-3, with no clear D. The CDR3 is made up of 12 amino acids. The V and J ends lost 3 bases and 5 bases respectively, with 6 bases between them. Germline V gives CDR1 SGHNT, CDR2 YENEEA. CDR3 sequence (DNA): TGTGCCAGCAGCTTCCCCGGAGATACGCAGTATTTT. Translation gives CASSFPGDTQYF.

This clone was seen only once. The chain is built from TRBV5-4 and TRBJ2-1; possible D gene TRBD2, 5 bases. Germline V gives CDR1 SGHNT, CDR2 YYREEE (reference sequence). V lost 3 bases and J lost 5, with 6 bases in between. The CDR3 is made up of 12 amino acids. CDR3 residues: CASSSEDNEQFF. CDR3 coding DNA: TGTGCCAGCAGCTCGGAGGACAATGAGCAGTTCTTC.

Regarding this clone: The sample contains more than one DNA sequence encoding this CDR3. The chain links TRBV4-3 to TRBJ2-7; 9 bases agree with TRBD2. The ends lost 1 base at V and 3 bases at J; junction bases unmatched: 1. The germline V gene has CDR1 LGHNA and CDR2 YSLEER. The CDR3 covers 14 residues. The CDR3 is CASSQGRGGYEQYF. The CDR3 nucleotides read TGCGCCAGCAGCCAAGGGCGGGGGGGCTACGAGCAGTACTTC.

The genes are TRBV7-9 and TRBJ1-1; the D gene is possibly TRBD1 (6 bases). This CDR3 has 14 residues. The V end was cut by 5 bases, the J end by 4 bases, with 14 bases between. Germline lookup yields CDR1 SEHNR and CDR2 FQNEAQ (reference sequence). This chain's CDR3 is CASSRRGGFTEAFF. The CDR3 DNA is TGTGCCAGCAGCCGGCGCGGGGGCTTCACTGAAGCTTTCTTT.

The rearrangement joins TRBV2 to TRBJ2-6; D perhaps matches TRBD2 (5 bases). Germline CDR1 reads SNHLY; CDR2 reads FYNNEI. The length of the CDR3 is 18 residues. Deletions cut 6 bases from V and 0 bases from J, with 18 bases between. CDR3 in DNA: TGTGCCAGCAGACCGAGGGTGGGAACTTTCTCTGGGGCCAACGTCCTGACTTTC. Amino acid sequence: CASRPRVGTFSGANVLTF.

This clone was counted a few times. The chain joins TRBV7-9 to TRBJ2-1, with 8 bases lining up with TRBD2. The V gene end was trimmed by 1 base and the J gene end by 0 bases; junction bases not matched to a gene: 11. The CDR3 covers 19 residues. Germline V CDR1 and CDR2: SEHNR, FQNEAQ (reference sequence). CDR3 in DNA: TGTGCCAGCAGCTTAGGGGGCAGCCTCAGCGGGAGCTCCTACAATGAGCAGTTCTTC. Translating it yields CASSLGGSLSGSSYNEQFF. Full variable domain (rest looked up from reference TRBV7-9 and TRBJ2-1): DTGVSQNPRHKITKRGQNVTFRCDPISEHNRLYWYRQTLGQGPEFLTYFQNEAQLEKSRLLSDRFSAERPKGSFSTLEIQRTEQGDSAMYLCASSLGGSLSGSSYNEQFFGPGTRLTVL.

The rearrangement uses TRBV7-2 and TRBJ2-1, with 12 bases identical to TRBD1. The CDR3 covers 16 residues. Trimming at V came to 1 base and at J to 7 bases, leaving 5 bases not matched to a gene. The germline V gene encodes CDR1 SGHTA and CDR2 FQGNSA. The CDR3 nucleotides are TGTGCCAGCAGCTTAGGTCGGGACAGGGGGCGTAATGAGCAGTTCTTC. It encodes CASSLGRDRGRNEQFF.

The V and J genes are TRBV11-3 and TRBJ2-1; no firm D call. The length of the CDR3 is 14 residues. Germline lookup yields CDR1 SGHNT and CDR2 YENEEA. V dropped 4 bases and J dropped 0 bases, with 7 bases sitting between them. The CDR3 coding sequence is TGTGCCAGCAGCTCTTCTAGCTCCTACAATGAGCAGTTCTTC. It specifies CASSSSSSYNEQFF.

The sample holds one count of this clone. The rearrangement joins TRBV12-3 or TRBV12-4 to TRBJ1-6, with D perhaps TRBD1 (6 bases). This CDR3 has 12 amino acids. Trimming removed 9 bases from V and 14 bases from J, with 17 bases in between. DNA of the CDR3: TGTGCCAGTCGGACGGGAGGGGGGTCCCTCCACTTT. This codes for CASRTGGGSLHF.

The chain carries TRBV28 and TRBJ1-5, with D possibly matching TRBD1 (6 bases). The germline V gene has CDR1 MDHEN and CDR2 SYDVKM. V shed 6 bases and J shed 0 bases, with 12 bases lying between them. CDR3 size: 15 residues. The CDR3 loop reads CASRPGTPSNQPQHF. The DNA of the CDR3 is TGTGCCAGCAGACCTGGGACACCTAGCAATCAGCCCCAGCATTTT. Full variable domain (remainder filled in from reference TRBV28 and TRBJ1-5): DVKVTQSSRYLVKRTGEKVFLECVQDMDHENMFWYRQDPGLGLRLIYFSYDVKMKEKGDIPEGYSVSREKKERFSLILESASTNQTSMYLCASRPGTPSNQPQHFGDGTRLSIL.

The J gene is TRBJ2-1, the V gene TRBV30; 10 nucleotides match TRBD1. Germline V gene data show CDR1 as GTSNPN and CDR2 as SVGIG (reference sequence). J was trimmed by 4 bases and V by 3 bases; bases with no gene match: 6. This CDR3 has 15 residues. The CDR3 loop is CAWSPGTGAYNEQFF. The CDR3 DNA sequence: TGTGCCTGGAGCCCCGGGACAGGGGCTTACAATGAGCAGTTCTTC.

The table lists this clone with a few counts. The J gene is TRBJ2-2, the V gene TRBV11-3; 7 nucleotides match TRBD1. This CDR3 has 15 residues. V was pared by 1 base and J by 2 bases, with 1 base of the junction left unmatched. Germline CDR1 reads SGHNT; CDR2 reads YENEEA. This chain's CDR3 is CASSLGQGNTGELFF. The CDR3 coding sequence is TGTGCCAGCAGCTTAGGACAGGGAAACACCGGGGAGCTGTTTTTT.

The CDR3 region has the DNA TGTGCCAGCAGCCCCTGGGGCAGCAATCAGCCCCAGCATTTT. It specifies CASSPWGSNQPQHF. J is TRBJ1-5 and V is TRBV6-2 or TRBV6-3; D is possibly TRBD1 (5 bases). Per the germline V gene, CDR1 is MNHEY and CDR2 is SVGEGT. V shed 6 bases and J shed 1 base, with 10 bases lying between them. CDR3 length: 14 amino acids.

The J gene is TRBJ2-7, the V gene TRBV19, with D tentatively TRBD1 (6 bases). Trimming took 0 bases from V and 2 from J, leaving 11 bases between them. The germline CDR1 and CDR2 sequences are LNHDA and SQIVND (reference sequence). This CDR3 is built from 15 residues. The CDR3, as DNA: TGTGCCAGTAGTATAGATTCAGGGGTCACCTACGAGCAGTACTTC. Translating gives CASSIDSGVTYEQYF.

The chain recombines TRBV18 with TRBJ1-1; 12 nucleotides agree with TRBD1. The CDR3 has 15 amino acids. The germline V gene encodes CDR1 KGHSH and CDR2 LQKENI. V lost 6 bases and J lost 5; bases outside the gene matches: 7. CDR3 in amino acids: CASSLGTGGGTEAFF. The CDR3 DNA reads TGTGCCAGCTCTCTCGGGACAGGGGGCGGGACTGAAGCTTTCTTT. The full variable domain, rest sourced from reference TRBV18 and TRBJ1-1, is NAGVMQNPRHLVRRRGQEARLRCSPMKGHSHVYWYRQLPEEGLKFMVYLQKENIIDESGMPKERFSAEFPKEGPSILRIQQVVRGDSAAYFCASSLGTGGGTEAFFGQGTRLTVV.

The chain employs TRBV6-5 and TRBJ2-1, with TRBD2 as a possible D gene (6 bases). V was shortened by 5 bases and J by 5 bases, with 13 bases between the two germline ends. This CDR3 is built from 14 residues. CDR1 is MNHEY, CDR2 SVGAGI, per germline. Here the CDR3 DNA reads TGTGCCAGCAGTCGCCCTGGCGGGAACAATGAGCAGTTCTTC. Amino acid sequence: CASSRPGGNNEQFF.

The rearrangement uses TRBV7-9 and TRBJ1-2, with D perhaps TRBD1 (6 bases). Germline CDR1 SEHNR, CDR2 FQNEAQ (reference sequence). V was shortened by 3 bases and J by 5 bases, with 22 bases between the two germline ends. The length of the CDR3 is 17 residues. The CDR3 is CASSFTSSRTVKYGYTF. The CDR3 region has the DNA TGTGCCAGCAGCTTTACGTCGTCCCGGACAGTGAAATATGGCTACACCTTC.

V is TRBV10-3 and J is TRBJ2-7, with TRBD1 matching over 8 bases. This CDR3 has 14 residues. The junction had 9 bases not matched to a gene; V was cut back by 2 bases and J by 9 bases. CDR1 is ENHRY and CDR2 is SYGVKD in the germline V gene. The CDR3 region is CAISEPRAGGLQYF. CDR3 sequence (DNA): TGTGCCATCAGTGAGCCAAGGGCAGGGGGCCTGCAGTACTTC.

The chain uses TRBV25-1 and TRBJ1-2; D may be TRBD1 (5 bases). V lost 0 bases to trimming and J lost 5 bases, with 13 bases between them. This CDR3 spans 15 amino acids. Per germline, CDR1 MGHDK and CDR2 SYGVNS. DNA for the CDR3: TGTGCCAGCAGTGAATATCAGGGCCAGGGATATGGCTACACCTTC. Its translation is CASSEYQGQGYGYTF.

The chain employs TRBV27 and TRBJ1-4, with D hard to call. CDR3 length: 12 residues. Germline values: CDR1 MNHEY, CDR2 SMNVEV (reference sequence). Trimming removed 4 bases at V and 4 bases at J, with 4 bases between. The CDR3 sequence is CASSSFNEKLFF. CDR3 coding DNA: TGTGCCAGCAGTTCCTTTAATGAAAAACTGTTTTTT.